These T cell receptor beta chains were read from a single sample in a study of T-cell reconstitution after alpha-beta-depleted transplantation in children. TCRdb ran MiXCR on the PCR reads and lists one entry per CDR3 protein. The repertoire includes over 550,000 distinct CDR3 sequences, under 12% of them detected once, and roughly 4% sits in the top ten. The sequenced sample was PBMCs from the stem cell graft donor, obtained from the stem cell graft. The receptors were sampled from a human donor who donated a stem cell graft to a child with acute myeloid leukemia. CDR3s include the opening cysteine and the closing phenylalanine or tryptophan. A D gene is named only where the DNA matches it firmly. Size values are once, few and many counts, or a class for expanded clones, and some rows have none.

d_gene: .; v_gene: TRBV14; abundance: few; j_gene: TRBJ1-2; CDR3nt: TGTGCCAGCAGCCAAGAGAGGCTTGGCTATGGCTACACCTTC; CDR3aa: CASSQERLGYGYTF
d_gene: .; v_gene: TRBV4-2; abundance: many; j_gene: TRBJ2-5; CDR3nt: TGTGCCAGCAGCCAAGAGGAGGGGAAGGGAGAGACCCAGTACTTC; CDR3aa: CASSQEEGKGETQYF
d_gene: .; v_gene: TRBV20-1; abundance: .; j_gene: TRBJ2-7; CDR3nt: TGCAGTGCTAGAGAGGGGGGAAGGAGAGGCGAGCAGTACTTC; CDR3aa: CSAREGGRRGEQYF
d_gene: TRBD2; v_gene: TRBV20-1; abundance: .; j_gene: TRBJ2-3; CDR3nt: TGCAGTGCCCAGACTCCGGGACTAGCGGGAGGGAATCTTCATACGCAGTATTTT; CDR3aa: CSAQTPGLAGGNLHTQYF
d_gene: .; v_gene: TRBV7-8; abundance: few; j_gene: TRBJ2-2; CDR3nt: TGTGCCAGCAGCTTAGGAACGAGCACCGGGGAGCTGTTTTTT; CDR3aa: CASSLGTSTGELFF
d_gene: .; v_gene: TRBV6-5; abundance: many; j_gene: TRBJ1-6; CDR3nt: TGTGCCAGCAGTCCCCCGTTGAGGGCCCTCCACTTT; CDR3aa: CASSPPLRALHF
d_gene: TRBD1; v_gene: TRBV30; abundance: many; j_gene: TRBJ2-5; CDR3nt: TGTGCTCTTTACAGGGGCACGGAGACCCAGTACTTC; CDR3aa: CALYRGTETQYF
d_gene: .; v_gene: TRBV5-6; abundance: .; j_gene: TRBJ2-6; CDR3nt: TGTGCCAGCAGCCTTAGGGGGATCCCTGCCTCTGGGGCCAACGTCCTGACTTTC; CDR3aa: CASSLRGIPASGANVLTF
d_gene: .; v_gene: TRBV20-1; abundance: few; j_gene: TRBJ1-2; CDR3nt: TGCAGGGTACTAGTCCCATACACGAACTATGGCTACACCTTC; CDR3aa: CRVLVPYTNYGYTF
d_gene: TRBD2; v_gene: TRBV5-1; abundance: many; j_gene: TRBJ2-1; CDR3nt: TGCGCCAGCAGCTCTGGGACTAGCGGCATCGAGCAGTTCTTC; CDR3aa: CASSSGTSGIEQFF
d_gene: TRBD2; v_gene: TRBV18; abundance: few; j_gene: TRBJ2-7; CDR3nt: TGTGCCAGCTCACCAGAAGCGGGGCGCTACGAGCAGTACTTC; CDR3aa: CASSPEAGRYEQYF
d_gene: .; v_gene: TRBV5-1; abundance: .; j_gene: TRBJ2-6; CDR3nt: TGCGCCAGCAGCGTAGGGGGTTATGGGGCCAACGTCCTGACTTTC; CDR3aa: CASSVGGYGANVLTF
d_gene: .; v_gene: TRBV19; abundance: .; j_gene: TRBJ2-2; CDR3nt: TGTGCCAGTAGTCAGAATAGCTGGGCCGGGGAGCTGTTTTTT; CDR3aa: CASSQNSWAGELFF
d_gene: .; v_gene: TRBV7-3; abundance: many; j_gene: TRBJ2-2; CDR3nt: TGTGCCAGCAGCTTACGGGACGGACGTGCGGGGAACACCGGGGAGCTGTTTTTT; CDR3aa: CASSLRDGRAGNTGELFF
d_gene: .; v_gene: TRBV29-1; abundance: .; j_gene: TRBJ1-4; CDR3nt: TGCAGCGTTGAAGATCGAGTCGGTGAAGCAACTAATGAAAAACTGTTTTTT; CDR3aa: CSVEDRVGEATNEKLFF
d_gene: TRBD2; v_gene: TRBV5-1; abundance: .; j_gene: TRBJ2-3; CDR3nt: TGCGCCAGCAAGGAGTCGGGAGGGAAACTCACAGATACGCAGTATTTT; CDR3aa: CASKESGGKLTDTQYF
d_gene: .; v_gene: TRBV29-1; abundance: .; j_gene: TRBJ1-1; CDR3nt: TGCAGCGTTGAACTTAACCTGAAGACTGAAGCTTTCTTT; CDR3aa: CSVELNLKTEAFF
d_gene: TRBD2; v_gene: TRBV4-3; abundance: .; j_gene: TRBJ2-1; CDR3nt: TGCGCCAGCAGCCTAAGTCCGGCTAGCGGGAGTTCCTACAATGAGCAGTTCTTC; CDR3aa: CASSLSPASGSSYNEQFF
d_gene: TRBD2; v_gene: TRBV6-1; abundance: many; j_gene: TRBJ2-3; CDR3nt: TGTGCCAGCAAACTAGCGGGAGGGACAGATACGCAGTATTTT; CDR3aa: CASKLAGGTDTQYF
d_gene: .; v_gene: TRBV9; abundance: many; j_gene: TRBJ2-1; CDR3nt: TGTGCCAGCAGTAAGGGGCTTGACAATGAGCAGTTCTTC; CDR3aa: CASSKGLDNEQFF
d_gene: .; v_gene: TRBV7-3; abundance: .; j_gene: TRBJ2-7; CDR3nt: TGTGCCAGCAGCCCTTTACCGACTAGAACCGGGGCCTTCTACGAGCAGTACTTC; CDR3aa: CASSPLPTRTGAFYEQYF
d_gene: TRBD2; v_gene: TRBV3-1; abundance: .; j_gene: TRBJ2-7; CDR3nt: TGTGCCAGCAGCCTAGTAGCGGGAGCAGGATACGAGCAGTACTTC; CDR3aa: CASSLVAGAGYEQYF
d_gene: .; v_gene: TRBV7-9; abundance: many; j_gene: TRBJ2-3; CDR3nt: TGTGCCAGCAGCCCCCGGGACCACAGAAGCACAGATACGCAGTATTTT; CDR3aa: CASSPRDHRSTDTQYF
d_gene: .; v_gene: TRBV21-1; abundance: many; j_gene: TRBJ2-2; CDR3nt: TGTGCCAGCAGCAAGGAGAGGCGGGAGGGCCGATACGGGGAGCTGTTTTTT; CDR3aa: CASSKERREGRYGELFF
d_gene: .; v_gene: TRBV20-1; abundance: .; j_gene: TRBJ2-7; CDR3nt: TGCAGTGCCCCCAGGACACTTTCCTACGAGCAGTACTTC; CDR3aa: CSAPRTLSYEQYF
d_gene: TRBD1; v_gene: TRBV6-1; abundance: .; j_gene: TRBJ1-3; CDR3nt: TGTGCCAGCAGTGCGCGACAGGGCAGCTTCTCTGGAAACACCATATATTTT; CDR3aa: CASSARQGSFSGNTIYF
d_gene: TRBD1; v_gene: TRBV7-2; abundance: many; j_gene: TRBJ1-1; CDR3nt: TGTGCCAGCAGCTTAGCGGACAGGGGTGAAGCTTTCTTT; CDR3aa: CASSLADRGEAFF
d_gene: .; v_gene: TRBV29-1; abundance: many; j_gene: TRBJ2-7; CDR3nt: TGCAGCGTTGAAGCTTGGGGAGAGGGATCCGAGCAGTACTTC; CDR3aa: CSVEAWGEGSEQYF
d_gene: .; v_gene: TRBV20-1; abundance: .; j_gene: TRBJ2-7; CDR3nt: TGCAGTGCTAGAGTAACCGAATCGTCGGGTGTGCAGTACTTC; CDR3aa: CSARVTESSGVQYF
d_gene: .; v_gene: TRBV27; abundance: .; j_gene: TRBJ2-3; CDR3nt: TGTGCCAGCAGTTTTGGCACAGATCCGCAGTATTTT; CDR3aa: CASSFGTDPQYF
d_gene: TRBD2; v_gene: TRBV19; abundance: once; j_gene: TRBJ2-7; CDR3nt: TGTGCCAGTAGTTTAGCGGGAAAAGGCTACGAGCAGTACTTC; CDR3aa: CASSLAGKGYEQYF
d_gene: .; v_gene: TRBV12-3/TRBV12-4; abundance: few; j_gene: TRBJ1-4; CDR3nt: TGTGCCAGCAGTTTTTTGGGAGTCGGAAAACTGTTTTTT; CDR3aa: CASSFLGVGKLFF
d_gene: TRBD2; v_gene: TRBV2; abundance: .; j_gene: TRBJ2-6; CDR3nt: TGTGCCAGTATGAGGAGAGCGGGGCCGAAGGGGGCCAACGTCCTGACTTTC; CDR3aa: CASMRRAGPKGANVLTF
d_gene: .; v_gene: TRBV20-1; abundance: few; j_gene: TRBJ1-1; CDR3nt: TGCAGTGCGGAAGCCGGGACCAGGGACACTGAAGCTTTCTTT; CDR3aa: CSAEAGTRDTEAFF
d_gene: .; v_gene: TRBV15; abundance: few; j_gene: TRBJ1-4; CDR3nt: TGTGCCACCAGCAGTACCGGGAATGAAAAACTGTTTTTT; CDR3aa: CATSSTGNEKLFF
d_gene: TRBD1; v_gene: TRBV10-3; abundance: few; j_gene: TRBJ2-6; CDR3nt: TGTGCCATCAGTGAGTCTAGGGACAGGGCTGGGGCCAACGTCCTGACTTTC; CDR3aa: CAISESRDRAGANVLTF
d_gene: .; v_gene: TRBV25-1; abundance: .; j_gene: TRBJ1-2; CDR3nt: TGTGCCAGCAGTGAATGGATGGACCGCTCGTATGGCTACACCTTC; CDR3aa: CASSEWMDRSYGYTF
d_gene: TRBD1; v_gene: TRBV5-1; abundance: many; j_gene: TRBJ1-1; CDR3nt: TGCGCCAGCAGCTCTGGACAGGGGGCGGACACTGAAGCTTTCTTT; CDR3aa: CASSSGQGADTEAFF
d_gene: .; v_gene: TRBV10-3; abundance: many; j_gene: TRBJ2-5; CDR3nt: TGTGCCATCAGTGCCTCCCTCGGGGGCCAAGAGACCCAGTACTTC; CDR3aa: CAISASLGGQETQYF
d_gene: .; v_gene: TRBV18; abundance: many; j_gene: TRBJ2-7; CDR3nt: TGTGCCAGCTCAGTCGCCCCATCGGACGAGCAGTACTTC; CDR3aa: CASSVAPSDEQYF
d_gene: TRBD2; v_gene: TRBV12-3/TRBV12-4; abundance: many; j_gene: TRBJ2-2; CDR3nt: TGTGCCAGCGCGGGACTAGAGAACACCGGGGAGCTGTTTTTT; CDR3aa: CASAGLENTGELFF
d_gene: .; v_gene: TRBV28; abundance: many; j_gene: TRBJ1-2; CDR3nt: TGTGCCAGCCAAATCCCCGGGGTTTATGGCTACACCTTC; CDR3aa: CASQIPGVYGYTF
d_gene: TRBD1; v_gene: TRBV12-3/TRBV12-4; abundance: many; j_gene: TRBJ2-5; CDR3nt: TGTGCCAGCAGTTCTCTTGGGGGACAGGGGCGAGAGACCCAGTACTTC; CDR3aa: CASSSLGGQGRETQYF
d_gene: .; v_gene: TRBV19; abundance: .; j_gene: TRBJ2-4; CDR3nt: TGTGCCAGTACCTCCCCGGGCACGCGGATCGAAAACATTCAGTACTTC; CDR3aa: CASTSPGTRIENIQYF
d_gene: .; v_gene: TRBV27; abundance: .; j_gene: TRBJ1-1; CDR3nt: TGTGCCAGCAGTTTCCTCTATAGGGCCTCGGGACAATTAGTCCCTGAAGCTTTCTTT; CDR3aa: CASSFLYRASGQLVPEAFF
d_gene: TRBD1; v_gene: TRBV12-3/TRBV12-4; abundance: few; j_gene: TRBJ1-3; CDR3nt: TGTGCCAGCAGTTTTTACCAGGGGGACACCATATATTTT; CDR3aa: CASSFYQGDTIYF
d_gene: .; v_gene: TRBV7-2; abundance: .; j_gene: TRBJ2-2; CDR3nt: TGTGCCAGCAGCTTAGTTGCGGGCAGGAACACCGGGGACCTGTTTTTT; CDR3aa: CASSLVAGRNTGDLFF
d_gene: TRBD2; v_gene: TRBV7-8; abundance: few; j_gene: TRBJ2-7; CDR3nt: TGTGCCAGCAGCTTAGCGAAATCGGCTAGCGGGAGTCTGGACGAGCAGTACTTC; CDR3aa: CASSLAKSASGSLDEQYF
d_gene: TRBD2; v_gene: TRBV20-1; abundance: many; j_gene: TRBJ2-3; CDR3nt: TGCAGTGCTACCCGGACTAGCGGGAGAACAGATACGCAGTATTTT; CDR3aa: CSATRTSGRTDTQYF
d_gene: .; v_gene: TRBV5-1; abundance: .; j_gene: TRBJ1-6; CDR3nt: TGCGCCAGCAGCTCCGGTGGTCGTGCAGGGGCTTCCTATAATTCACCCCTCCACTTT; CDR3aa: CASSSGGRAGASYNSPLHF
d_gene: TRBD2; v_gene: TRBV4-2; abundance: .; j_gene: TRBJ2-3; CDR3nt: TGTGCCAGCAGCCCTACATCTAGCGGGAGTGTCACAGATACGCAGTATTTT; CDR3aa: CASSPTSSGSVTDTQYF
d_gene: .; v_gene: TRBV20-1; abundance: .; j_gene: TRBJ2-1; CDR3nt: TGCAGTGCTAGGGGGTCCGGGACCCCAGAGCAGTTCTTC; CDR3aa: CSARGSGTPEQFF
d_gene: .; v_gene: TRBV5-5; abundance: few; j_gene: TRBJ2-2; CDR3nt: TGTGCCAGCAGCTTAATAATCCAGGGCACGGCCGGGGAGCTGTTTTTT; CDR3aa: CASSLIIQGTAGELFF
d_gene: .; v_gene: TRBV29-1; abundance: .; j_gene: TRBJ2-5; CDR3nt: TGCAGCGTTGAAATTGCGGGGAAAGCCCAAGAGACCCAGTACTTC; CDR3aa: CSVEIAGKAQETQYF